A single sample is the source of the 21 T cell receptor beta chains below, sequenced in a study of PD-1 blockade in classical Hodgkin lymphoma. Regarding time point: newly diagnosed, previously untreated cHL patient sample. Measured with immunoSEQ multiplex PCR; TCRdb has only the in-frame clones, and not every one. The sample lists about 16,000 clones; roughly four fifths were seen once. The sequencing sample was made of peripheral blood mononuclear cells (PBMCs). The receptors originated from a human donor with classical Hodgkin lymphoma.

The V and J genes are TRBV7-9 and TRBJ2-5; D uncertain. Trimming removed 4 bases from V and 1 base from J, with 7 bases in between. Germline values: CDR1 SEHNR, CDR2 FQNEAQ (reference sequence). The CDR3 spans 13 residues. The CDR3 protein is CASSYSPQETQYF. The CDR3 DNA sequence: TGTGCCAGCAGCTATTCGCCCCAAGAGACCCAGTACTTC.

In its sample, this clone was seen a few times. This chain joins TRBV15 and TRBJ2-7; D perhaps matches TRBD1 (6 bases). V lost 0 bases, J lost 4 bases, and 10 bases lay in between. The CDR3 has 14 residues. From germline, CDR1 is LNHNV and CDR2 YYDKDF (reference sequence). The CDR3 sequence: CATSRDGGPYEQYF. CDR3 nucleotides: TGTGCCACCAGCAGAGATGGGGGCCCATACGAGCAGTACTTC.

The chain employs TRBV7-2 and TRBJ2-5, with TRBD2 identical over 10 bases. The CDR3 has 16 residues. Germline lookup yields CDR1 SGHTA and CDR2 FQGNSA. V shed 5 bases and J 5 bases; nucleotides not matched to a gene: 11. CDR3 loop: CASSPARLAGVETQYF. The CDR3 DNA is TGTGCCAGCAGCCCAGCCCGGCTAGCGGGAGTCGAGACCCAGTACTTC.

The gene calls are TRBV6-5 and TRBJ2-7, with 10 bases aligning to TRBD2. V lost 4 bases to trimming and J lost 6 bases; unmatched junction nucleotides: 9. Germline V gene sequence: CDR1 MNHEY, CDR2 SVGAGI. The CDR3 runs to 15 residues. The CDR3 sequence is CASSFVSGRPREQYF. CDR3 nucleotides: TGTGCCAGCAGTTTTGTTAGCGGGAGGCCCCGCGAGCAGTACTTC.

This sequence joins TRBV6-5 and TRBJ1-6, with 11 nucleotides matching TRBD1. V lost 5 bases to trimming and J lost 9 bases; unmatched junction nucleotides: 3. This CDR3 is 14 amino acids long. CDR1 and CDR2 from the germline V gene are MNHEY and SVGAGI. CDR3 loop: CASSEGTGGSPLHF. The CDR3 DNA is TGTGCCAGCAGTGAAGGGACAGGGGGTTCACCCCTCCACTTT.

This clone was seen a few times. The gene calls are TRBV9 and TRBJ2-5, with TRBD2 identical over 8 bases. Germline V gene data show CDR1 as SGDLS and CDR2 as YYNGEE. This CDR3 is built from 14 residues. With V trimmed by 3 bases and J by 4 bases, 5 bases remained unmatched. The CDR3 is CASSAGGRVETQYF. The CDR3 bases are TGTGCCAGCAGCGCGGGAGGGCGAGTAGAGACCCAGTACTTC.

V gene TRBV28 combines with J gene TRBJ1-4; no clear D. CDR1 MDHEN and CDR2 SYDVKM come from the germline V gene. CDR3 length equals 14 residues. V gave up 1 base and J gave up 4 bases, with 7 bases separating them. The CDR3 loop is CASSLYQDNEKLFF. The CDR3 nucleotides read TGTGCCAGCAGTTTATATCAGGATAATGAAAAACTGTTTTTT.

The rearrangement joins TRBV9 to TRBJ2-5; TRBD1 agrees at 9 bases. V was clipped by 0 bases and J by 4 bases; unmatched bases: 4. Germline loops: CDR1 SGDLS, CDR2 YYNGEE. There are 15 residues in the CDR3. The CDR3 sequence is CASSVDGTGIETQYF. CDR3 DNA: TGTGCCAGCAGCGTAGACGGGACAGGGATAGAGACCCAGTACTTC. Drawing the rest from reference TRBV9 and TRBJ2-5, the complete variable domain is DSGVTQTPKHLITATGQRVTLRCSPRSGDLSVYWYQQSLDQGLQFLIQYYNGEERAKGNILERFSAQQFPDLHSELNLSSLELGDSALYFCASSVDGTGIETQYFGPGTRLLVL.

This chain connects TRBV19 to TRBJ2-5, with D possibly matching TRBD2 (6 bases). This CDR3 contains 15 residues. V lost 4 bases and J lost 1, with 13 bases in between. The germline V gene has CDR1 LNHDA and CDR2 SQIVND (reference sequence). In DNA, the CDR3 is TGTGCCAGTAGTACGGGCTGGGGGGTCCAAGAGACCCAGTACTTC. Translation: CASSTGWGVQETQYF.

The chain carries TRBV5-1 and TRBJ2-7; TRBD1 agrees at 9 bases. Germline V gene lookup returns CDR1 SGHRS and CDR2 YFSETQ. This CDR3 region has 12 residues. Trimming removed 3 bases from V and 5 bases from J; junction bases left unmatched: 0. Here the CDR3 DNA reads TGCGCCAGCAGCTGGGACAGGGACGAGCAGTACTTC. It encodes CASSWDRDEQYF.

J is TRBJ2-2 and V is TRBV11-2; 10 bases fit TRBD2. CDR3 length: 16 amino acids. The trim removed 5 bases at V and 4 bases at J, leaving 7 bases unmatched. The germline V gene has CDR1 SGHAT and CDR2 FQNNGV. CDR3 in DNA: TGTGCCAGCAGCCCAAGCGGGAGGGTGATCACCGGGGAGCTGTTTTTT. It specifies CASSPSGRVITGELFF.

The chain carries TRBV9 and TRBJ2-5, with D perhaps matching TRBD1 (6 bases). V shed 3 bases and J shed 0 bases, with 12 bases lying between them. The germline V gene encodes CDR1 SGDLS and CDR2 YYNGEE. There are 15 residues in the CDR3. The CDR3 protein is CASSGWDNYQETQYF. The CDR3 DNA sequence: TGTGCCAGCAGCGGCTGGGACAACTACCAAGAGACCCAGTACTTC.

Regarding this clone: The same CDR3 arises from other DNA sequences in this sample as well. This chain uses TRBV2 with TRBJ2-2; D is unresolved. Germline CDR1 is SNHLY and CDR2 is FYNNEI. With 6 bases removed from V and 8 bases from J, the gap between germline ends came to 4 bases. The CDR3 runs to 10 residues. The CDR3 loop reads CASRSGELFF. CDR3 in DNA: TGTGCCAGCAGATCTGGGGAGCTGTTTTTT. Using reference TRBV2 and TRBJ2-2 for the parts outside the CDR3, the full variable domain is EPEVTQTPSHQVTQMGQEVILRCVPISNHLYFYWYRQILGQKVEFLVSFYNNEISEKSEIFDDQFSVERPDGSNFTLKIRSTKLEDSAMYFCASRSGELFFGEGSRLTVL.

The chain uses TRBV28 and TRBJ2-1; D uncertain. The V gene lost 1 base and the J gene lost 6 bases, with 7 bases spanning the gap. The CDR3 consists of 13 residues. Germline values: CDR1 MDHEN, CDR2 SYDVKM. The DNA for the CDR3 is TGTGCCAGCAGTTTATTTGACCTCAATGAGCAGTTCTTC. It encodes CASSLFDLNEQFF.

The chain has TRBV5-1 and TRBJ2-7; 8 nucleotides match TRBD1. Germline V CDR1 and CDR2: SGHRS, YFSETQ. J lost 3 bases, V lost 5 bases, and 7 bases had no gene match. The CDR3 has 14 residues. As DNA, the CDR3 is TGCGCCAGCAGTCGGACAGGGATCATCTACGAGCAGTACTTC. Amino acids: CASSRTGIIYEQYF. Combining the CDR3 with reference TRBV5-1 and TRBJ2-7 gives the whole variable domain KAGVTQTPRYLIKTRGQQVTLSCSPISGHRSVSWYQQTPGQGLQFLFEYFSETQRNKGNFPGRFSGRQFSNSRSEMNVSTLELGDSALYLCASSRTGIIYEQYFGPGTRLTVT.

Remarks on this clone: Compared with germline, one end of the junction differs, possibly owing to a read error. The chain employs TRBV6-1 and TRBJ2-1; TRBD2 matches 12 bases. Germline assignment: CDR1 MNHNS and CDR2 SASEGT. The CDR3 has 15 amino acids. CDR3: CASSELAGGYNKQFF. CDR3 nucleotide sequence: TGTGCCAGCAGTGAACTAGCGGGAGGGTACAATAAGCAGTTCTTC.

In DNA, the CDR3 is TGTGCCAGCAGTTTAGGGACAGGGGGCACAGATACGCAGTATTTT. Amino acids: CASSLGTGGTDTQYF. This chain joins TRBV28 and TRBJ2-3; 10 bases align to TRBD1. V trimming: 2 bases; J trimming: 1 base; junction bases outside the gene matches: 0. Germline-derived CDR1 and CDR2 are MDHEN and SYDVKM. This CDR3 has 15 residues. Together with reference TRBV28 and TRBJ2-3, the CDR3 gives the full variable domain: DVKVTQSSRYLVKRTGEKVFLECVQDMDHENMFWYRQDPGLGLRLIYFSYDVKMKEKGDIPEGYSVSREKKERFSLILESASTNQTSMYLCASSLGTGGTDTQYFGPGTRLTVL.

This chain links TRBV19 with TRBJ1-2; D is unresolved. V lost 4 bases, J lost 0 bases, and 12 bases lay in between. The CDR3 runs to 15 residues. In germline, CDR1 is LNHDA, CDR2 SQIVND (reference sequence). The CDR3 is CASSTGRIANYGYTF. The DNA of the CDR3 is TGTGCCAGTAGTACCGGACGGATAGCTAACTATGGCTACACCTTC.

The genes are TRBV6-1 and TRBJ1-1; TRBD1 might be the D (6 bases). The CDR3 loop spans 14 amino acids. Trimming left V 6 bases short and J 4 bases short, with 15 bases between. Germline CDR1 is MNHNS and CDR2 is SASEGT. The chain's CDR3 is CASRDGGGGTEAFF. CDR3 sequence (DNA): TGTGCCAGCAGAGATGGGGGAGGGGGCACTGAAGCTTTCTTT.

The chain carries TRBV19 and TRBJ2-3; maybe TRBD2 (5 bases). V was pared by 3 bases and J by 4 bases, with 17 bases between. Per germline, CDR1 LNHDA and CDR2 SQIVND (reference sequence). The CDR3 covers 16 residues. CDR3 region: CASSIRQPTEADTQYF. The CDR3 nucleotides read TGTGCCAGTAGTATCAGACAACCGACGGAGGCAGATACGCAGTATTTT.

CDR3 nucleotides: TGTGCCAGCAGCTTACGGAATGGGGGTCAGCCCCAGCATTTT. It codes for CASSLRNGGQPQHF. The chain is built from TRBV7-2 and TRBJ1-5; TRBD1 might be the D (5 bases). The CDR3 loop spans 14 amino acids. V was clipped by 2 bases and J by 6 bases, with 11 bases between them. CDR1 SGHTA and CDR2 FQGNSA come from the germline V gene.